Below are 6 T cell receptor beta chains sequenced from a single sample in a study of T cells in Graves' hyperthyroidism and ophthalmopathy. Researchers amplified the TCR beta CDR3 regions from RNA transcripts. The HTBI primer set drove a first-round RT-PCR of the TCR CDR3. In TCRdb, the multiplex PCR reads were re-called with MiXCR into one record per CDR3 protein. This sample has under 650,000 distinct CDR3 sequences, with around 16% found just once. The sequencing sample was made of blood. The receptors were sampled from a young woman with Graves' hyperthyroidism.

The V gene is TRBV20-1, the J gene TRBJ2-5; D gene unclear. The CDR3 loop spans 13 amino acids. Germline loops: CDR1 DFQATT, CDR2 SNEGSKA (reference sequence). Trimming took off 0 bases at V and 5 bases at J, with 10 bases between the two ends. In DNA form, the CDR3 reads TGCAGTGCTAGAGATTATGGGGTTGAGACCCAGTACTTC. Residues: CSARDYGVETQYF.

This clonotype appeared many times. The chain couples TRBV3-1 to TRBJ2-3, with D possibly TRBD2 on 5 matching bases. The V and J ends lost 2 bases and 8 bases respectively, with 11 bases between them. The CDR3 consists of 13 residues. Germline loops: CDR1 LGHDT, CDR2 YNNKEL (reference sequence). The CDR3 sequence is CASSQFREGTQYF. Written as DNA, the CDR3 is TGTGCCAGCAGCCAATTCCGAGAGGGTACGCAGTATTTT.

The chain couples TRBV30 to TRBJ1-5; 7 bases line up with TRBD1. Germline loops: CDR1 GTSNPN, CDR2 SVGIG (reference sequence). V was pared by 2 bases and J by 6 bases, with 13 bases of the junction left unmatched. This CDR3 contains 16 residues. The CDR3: CAWSITRTGDSQPQHF. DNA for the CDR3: TGTGCCTGGAGTATCACCAGAACAGGGGACAGTCAGCCCCAGCATTTT.

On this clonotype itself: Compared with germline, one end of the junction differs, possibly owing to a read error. DNA for the CDR3: TGTGCCAGCAGCTTAGGCCGTAACAATGAGCAGCTCTTC. Protein sequence: CASSLGRNNEQLF. This chain uses TRBV13 with TRBJ2-1, with D hard to call. The CDR3 extends over 13 amino acids. CDR1 PRHDT and CDR2 FYEKMQ come from the germline V gene (reference sequence). Combining the CDR3 with reference TRBV13 and TRBJ2-1 gives the whole variable domain AAGVIQSPRHLIKEKRETATLKCYPIPRHDTVYWYQQGPGQDPQFLISFYEKMQSDKGSIPDRFSAQQFSDYHSELNMSSLELGDSALYFCASSLGRNNEQLFGPGTRLTVL.

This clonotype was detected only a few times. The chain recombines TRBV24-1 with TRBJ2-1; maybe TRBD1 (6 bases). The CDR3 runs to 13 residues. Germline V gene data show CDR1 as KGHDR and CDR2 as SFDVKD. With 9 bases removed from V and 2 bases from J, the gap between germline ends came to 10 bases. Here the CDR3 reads CATAGAPYNEQFF. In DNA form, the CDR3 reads TGTGCCACCGCAGGGGCCCCCTACAATGAGCAGTTCTTC.

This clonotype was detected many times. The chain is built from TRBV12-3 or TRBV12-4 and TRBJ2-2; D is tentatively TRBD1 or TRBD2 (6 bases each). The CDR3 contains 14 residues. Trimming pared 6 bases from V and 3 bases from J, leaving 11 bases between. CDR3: CASSPGDYTGELFF. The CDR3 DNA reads TGTGCCAGCAGCCCAGGGGACTACACCGGGGAGCTGTTTTTT.